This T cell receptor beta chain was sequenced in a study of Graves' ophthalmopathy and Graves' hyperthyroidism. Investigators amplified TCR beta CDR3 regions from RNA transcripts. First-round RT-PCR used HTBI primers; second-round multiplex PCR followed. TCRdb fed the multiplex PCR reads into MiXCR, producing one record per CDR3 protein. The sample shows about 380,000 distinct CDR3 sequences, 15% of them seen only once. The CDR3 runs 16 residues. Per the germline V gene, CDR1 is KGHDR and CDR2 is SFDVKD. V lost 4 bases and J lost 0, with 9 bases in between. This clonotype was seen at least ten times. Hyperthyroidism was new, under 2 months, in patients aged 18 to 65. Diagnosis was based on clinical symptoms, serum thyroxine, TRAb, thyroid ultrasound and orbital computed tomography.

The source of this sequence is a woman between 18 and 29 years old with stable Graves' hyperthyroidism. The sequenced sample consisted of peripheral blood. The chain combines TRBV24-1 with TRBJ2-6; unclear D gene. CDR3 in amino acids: CATSDVSNSGANVLTF. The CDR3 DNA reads TGTGCCACCAGTGACGTCAGCAACTCTGGGGCCAACGTCCTGACTTTC.